Described below is a single T cell receptor (beta chain) sequence and its context. TCRdb's table, derived via immunoSEQ multiplex PCR, lists solely in-frame clones and lacks some. The sample records about 15,000 clones, roughly 85% being singletons. The data belong to a study of T cells in narcolepsy. Trimming stripped 6 bases from V and 7 bases from J, with 18 bases between. In germline, CDR1 is MNHNS, CDR2 SASEGT. The CDR3 is 15 amino acids. The TCR was taken from a human donor in good health. This rearrangement joins TRBV6-1 to TRBJ2-2, with D possibly matching TRBD2 (6 bases). Sample: memory (CD45RA-) CD4+ T cells from blood. The CDR3 here is CASSQPTRWIGELFF. CDR3 nucleotide sequence: TGTGCCAGCAGCCAGCCGACTAGATGGATCGGGGAGCTGTTTTTT.